The 9 T cell receptor beta chains in this list originate from one sample, sequenced in a study of blood T cell repertoires in COVID-19. Repertoires were generated with immunoSEQ multiplex PCR, while TCRdb's copy carries only in-frame clones and drops some. The top ten hold roughly 5% of the sample, which has about 160,000 clones, approximately 81% seen once. The source material was PBMCs or T cells enriched from blood (not recorded which). These receptors were obtained from a woman in her thirties or forties with acute COVID-19.

The chain has TRBV5-1 and TRBJ2-5, with 7 nucleotides matching TRBD2. Trimming cost V 4 bases and J 2 bases; bases outside gene matches: 2. Germline lookup yields CDR1 SGHRS and CDR2 YFSETQ. The CDR3 runs 13 residues. The CDR3 sequence: CASSPLAQETQYF. The CDR3 DNA is TGCGCCAGCAGCCCACTAGCGCAAGAGACCCAGTACTTC.

This clone has only one observation. The V and J genes are TRBV5-8 and TRBJ1-1; no clear D gene. The length of the CDR3 is 11 residues. Trimming left V 0 bases short and J 11 bases short, with 8 bases between. CDR1 is SGHTS, CDR2 YDEGEE, per germline. CDR3 sequence: CASSLGEEAFF. The CDR3 coding sequence is TGTGCCAGCAGCTTGGGGGAGGAGGCTTTCTTT.

This clone is a singleton in its sample. The gene calls are TRBV30 and TRBJ1-5; no clear D. CDR1 and CDR2 (germline): GTSNPN, SVGIG (reference sequence). The CDR3 contains 13 residues. Deletions cut 1 base from V and 4 bases from J, with 8 bases between. The CDR3 is CAWSGTANQPQHF. In DNA, the CDR3 is TGTGCCTGGAGTGGCACAGCAAATCAGCCCCAGCATTTT.

This clone has a single count. The V and J genes are TRBV19 and TRBJ1-5; TRBD1 matches at 10 bases. Germline assignment: CDR1 LNHDA and CDR2 SQIVND (reference sequence). The CDR3 length is 17 residues. V trimming: 3 bases; J trimming: 7 bases; junction bases outside the gene matches: 12. The CDR3 bases are TGTGCCAGTAGTATTGGACAGGGGGTCCCCTTTAACCAGCCCCAGCATTTT. Amino acids: CASSIGQGVPFNQPQHF.

This chain joins TRBV9 and TRBJ2-7; D possibly corresponds to TRBD2 (6 bases). The CDR3 has 15 residues. In germline, CDR1 is SGDLS, CDR2 YYNGEE. Trimming took 3 bases from V and 2 from J, leaving 15 bases between them. CDR3 loop: CASSASAWGAYEQYF. In nucleotides, the CDR3 is TGTGCCAGCAGCGCGTCGGCTTGGGGGGCCTACGAGCAGTACTTC.

The genes are TRBV5-1 and TRBJ1-4; D is perhaps TRBD1 (6 bases). The V end was cut by 4 bases, the J end by 11 bases, with 12 bases between. The CDR3 spans 12 residues. CDR1 SGHRS and CDR2 YFSETQ come from the germline V gene. The chain's CDR3 is CASSPQGLKLFF. The CDR3 region has the DNA TGCGCCAGCAGCCCTCAGGGGCTGAAACTGTTTTTT. The whole variable domain, filled in from reference TRBV5-1 and TRBJ1-4, reads KAGVTQTPRYLIKTRGQQVTLSCSPISGHRSVSWYQQTPGQGLQFLFEYFSETQRNKGNFPGRFSGRQFSNSRSEMNVSTLELGDSALYLCASSPQGLKLFFGSGTQLSVL.

This sequence joins TRBV11-2 and TRBJ2-2; 10 positions match TRBD2. The trim removed 8 bases at V and 7 bases at J, leaving 7 bases unmatched. The CDR3 has 14 residues. The V gene's germline CDR1 is SGHAT and CDR2 FQNNGV. DNA for the CDR3: TGTGCCAGCTCGGGCCTAGCGGGAGTCGGGGAGCTGTTTTTT. This translates into CASSGLAGVGELFF.

The chain employs TRBV4-1 and TRBJ2-7; the D is unclear. The CDR3 is 17 amino acids. Germline V gene data show CDR1 as MGHRA and CDR2 as YSYEKL. Trimming left V 3 bases short and J 7 bases short, with 25 bases between. The CDR3 region is CASSQSTAAYERLEQYF. The CDR3, as DNA: TGCGCCAGCAGCCAGAGTACCGCTGCCTACGAACGTTTGGAGCAGTACTTC.

This CDR3 reads CASKVEGTNTGELFF. The CDR3 DNA follows: TGTGCCAGCAAGGTGGAGGGAACGAACACCGGGGAGCTGTTTTTT. This rearrangement joins TRBV2 to TRBJ2-2; perhaps TRBD2 as D (6 bases). V was pared by 7 bases and J by 0 bases, with 12 bases between. Germline-derived CDR1 and CDR2 are SNHLY and FYNNEI. This CDR3 spans 15 amino acids.